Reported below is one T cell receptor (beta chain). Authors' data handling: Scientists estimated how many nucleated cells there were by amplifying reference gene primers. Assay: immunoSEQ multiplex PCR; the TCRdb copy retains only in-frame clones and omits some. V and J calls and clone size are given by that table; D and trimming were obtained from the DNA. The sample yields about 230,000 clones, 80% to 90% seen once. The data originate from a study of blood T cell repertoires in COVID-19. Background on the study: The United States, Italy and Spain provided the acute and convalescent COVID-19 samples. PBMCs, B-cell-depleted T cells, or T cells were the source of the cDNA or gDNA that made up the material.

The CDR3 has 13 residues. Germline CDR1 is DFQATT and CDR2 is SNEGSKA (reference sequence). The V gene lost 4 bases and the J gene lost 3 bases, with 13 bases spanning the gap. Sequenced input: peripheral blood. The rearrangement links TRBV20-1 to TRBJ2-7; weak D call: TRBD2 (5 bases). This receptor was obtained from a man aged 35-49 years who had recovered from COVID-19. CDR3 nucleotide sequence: TGCAGTGCTATTGACTACCTTGGCTACGAGCAGTACTTC. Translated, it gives CSAIDYLGYEQYF.